The clone carrying this T cell receptor (beta chain) was counted many times. From germline, CDR1 is MNHEY and CDR2 SVGAGI. Germline trimming cut 8 bases from V and 5 bases from J; bases unmatched to any gene: 8. CDR3 length: 15 residues. The sample belongs to a study of spatial heterogeneity in lung cancer. As to time point: blood at routine non-recurrence follow-up after resection. Researchers sequenced whole RNA taken from tumor, nontumor lung or frozen PBMC without sorting. TCRdb itself ran the 5' RACE reads through MiXCR, one entry per CDR3 protein. The sample lists about 25,000 distinct CDR3 sequences; around 5.9% were seen once.

The starting material was PBMCs, obtained at follow-up. The V and J genes are TRBV6-5 and TRBJ2-1; 11 nucleotides agree with TRBD2. This clonotype was sampled from a male donor with early-stage non-small cell lung cancer. Here the CDR3 reads CASLSGRARNNEQFF. DNA of the CDR3: TGTGCCAGCCTTAGCGGGAGGGCGAGGAACAATGAGCAGTTCTTC.